The T cell receptor beta chain described here comes from a study of blood T cell repertoires in COVID-19. In the original processing: How many nucleated cells were present was estimated from reference gene primer amplification. Profiled with immunoSEQ multiplex PCR; TCRdb holds only in-frame clones, not every one. V, J and clone size are those of that table, while D and trimming were read from the DNA. This sample has around 260,000 clones, with 83% found just once. The CDR3 has 14 residues. Germline CDR1 and CDR2: SGHRS and YFSETQ. Trimming shortened V by 0 bases and J by 5 bases, and 10 bases separated the two germline ends.

Input material: peripheral blood. The receptor comes from a woman aged 45-59 years who had recovered from COVID-19. The chain is built from TRBV5-1 and TRBJ2-3; no firm D call. The CDR3 sequence: CASSLGDLLDTQYF. The CDR3 bases are TGCGCCAGCAGCTTGGGAGACTTACTAGATACGCAGTATTTT.